These 24 T cell receptor beta chains came from one sample sequenced in a study of blood T cell repertoires in COVID-19. TCRdb keeps only in-frame clones here, not all; method: immunoSEQ multiplex PCR. The table shows a few hundred thousand clones, with roughly 85% occurring only once. Sequenced: PBMCs or T cells enriched from blood (not recorded which). The source of these receptors is a woman aged 25-40 years who had recovered from COVID-19.

The chain couples TRBV5-1 to TRBJ2-3; D might be TRBD2 (6 bases). Germline lookup yields CDR1 SGHRS and CDR2 YFSETQ. Deletions cut 5 bases from V and 0 bases from J, with 13 bases between. The CDR3 is made up of 15 amino acids. CDR3 sequence reads: CASRLTGTSTDTQYF. The DNA for the CDR3 is TGCGCCAGCAGGTTGACCGGGACTAGCACAGATACGCAGTATTTT.

J is TRBJ1-2 and V is TRBV4-1; D perhaps matches TRBD1 (5 bases). From germline, CDR1 is MGHRA and CDR2 YSYEKL. There are 12 residues in the CDR3. Trimming removed 3 bases from V and 10 bases from J, with 12 bases in between. The CDR3 is CASSQTSGNYTF. The DNA for the CDR3 is TGCGCCAGCAGCCAGACTTCAGGGAACTACACCTTC.

The rearrangement uses TRBV11-2 and TRBJ2-3; the match to TRBD2 covers 7 bases. This CDR3 comprises 15 residues. J lost 4 bases, V lost 3 bases, and 7 bases had no gene match. Germline-derived CDR1 and CDR2 are SGHAT and FQNNGV. The CDR3 spells CASSLTGGNADTQYF. In nucleotides, the CDR3 is TGTGCCAGCAGCTTGACGGGGGGAAACGCAGATACGCAGTATTTT.

Notes on this clone: This same CDR3 is encoded by further DNA sequences in the sample. The rearrangement links TRBV19 to TRBJ1-3, with D maybe TRBD1 (5 bases). Germline V gene data show CDR1 as LNHDA and CDR2 as SQIVND (reference sequence). V was cut by 6 bases and J by 0 bases, with 9 bases left in between. The CDR3 covers 14 residues. Here the CDR3 DNA reads TGTGCCAGTAGCCGCCAGGGCTCTGGAAACACCATATATTTT. Protein sequence: CASSRQGSGNTIYF.

The chain links TRBV7-8 to TRBJ1-1; D is undetermined. The germline V and J ends were trimmed by 1 base and 4 bases, with 10 bases remaining between them. The germline V gene has CDR1 SGHVS and CDR2 FQNEAQ. There are 14 residues in the CDR3. For the CDR3, the DNA is TGTGCCAGCAGCTTAGAACCGGGAGGCACTGAAGCTTTCTTT. Translation gives CASSLEPGGTEAFF.

The chain combines TRBV6-6 with TRBJ2-3; D is possibly TRBD2 (5 bases). The germline gives CDR1 MNHNY, CDR2 SVGAGI (reference sequence). The ends were cut back, 6 bases at V and 3 bases at J, with 19 bases in the middle. The CDR3 is made up of 16 amino acids. The CDR3 sequence is CASSAPDGVWTDTQYF. The DNA for the CDR3 is TGTGCCAGCAGCGCCCCTGACGGGGTTTGGACAGATACGCAGTATTTT.

V usage is TRBV19 and J usage is TRBJ1-6; D unresolved. Germline values: CDR1 LNHDA, CDR2 SQIVND (reference sequence). V was cut by 0 bases and J by 0 bases, with 6 bases left in between. The CDR3 has 16 amino acids. DNA of the CDR3: TGTGCCAGTAGTATAGATCCGAGCTCCTATAATTCACCCCTCCACTTT. It translates to CASSIDPSSYNSPLHF.

The chain carries TRBV11-1 and TRBJ2-5; D perhaps matches TRBD1 (6 bases). V shed 5 bases and J shed 5 bases, with 15 bases lying between them. Germline assignment: CDR1 SGHAT and CDR2 FQDESV (reference sequence). The CDR3 loop spans 14 amino acids. The CDR3 nucleotides are TGTGCCAGCAGCCTCAGACAGGCTTGGGAGACCCAGTACTTC. Amino acid sequence: CASSLRQAWETQYF.

V gene TRBV19 combines with J gene TRBJ1-2; no clear D. V was cut by 7 bases and J by 2 bases, with 23 bases left in between. The CDR3 length is 17 residues. CDR1 is LNHDA and CDR2 is SQIVND in the germline V gene (reference sequence). The CDR3 here is CASNLVVSGVQNYGYTF. The CDR3, as DNA: TGTGCCAGTAATTTGGTTGTTAGCGGTGTGCAAAACTATGGCTACACCTTC.

The CDR3 sequence is CASSGQASSGNTIYF. The CDR3 DNA reads TGCGCCAGCAGTGGACAGGCAAGCTCTGGAAACACCATATATTTT. This chain uses TRBV10-1 with TRBJ1-3; weak D call: TRBD1 (6 bases). The V gene lost 4 bases and the J gene lost 0 bases, with 10 bases spanning the gap. This CDR3 has 15 residues. In germline, CDR1 is WNHNN, CDR2 SYGVQD (reference sequence).

This clone showed up just a few times. The chain carries TRBV11-3 and TRBJ1-3, with a tentative D call TRBD1 (5 bases). Germline CDR1 SGHNT, CDR2 YENEEA. The V gene lost 5 bases and the J gene lost 4 bases, with 12 bases spanning the gap. The CDR3 covers 14 residues. CDR3 in DNA: TGTGCCAGCAGCCCCGGGGGTTCCGGAAACACCATATATTTT. Its protein product is CASSPGGSGNTIYF. Drawing the rest from reference TRBV11-3 and TRBJ1-3, the complete variable domain is EAGVVQSPRYKIIEKKQPVAFWCNPISGHNTLYWYLQNLGQGPELLIRYENEEAVDDSQLPKDRFSAERLKGVDSTLKIQPAELGDSAVYLCASSPGGSGNTIYFGEGSWLTVV.

A note on this clone: Other DNA variants within this sample encode the same CDR3. The CDR3 loop is CSASGNYGYTF. The CDR3 DNA sequence: TGCAGTGCGTCGGGAAACTATGGCTACACCTTC. This rearrangement joins TRBV20-1 to TRBJ1-2; D gene uncertain. The CDR3 runs 11 residues. Germline CDR1 reads DFQATT; CDR2 reads SNEGSKA (reference sequence). V was cut by 6 bases and J by 2 bases, with 7 bases left in between.

The V and J genes are TRBV9 and TRBJ2-1; tentative D call: TRBD1 (6 bases). V lost 3 bases to trimming and J lost 3 bases, with 16 bases between them. The CDR3 has 16 amino acids. Germline assignment: CDR1 SGDLS and CDR2 YYNGEE. CDR3 sequence reads: CASSGIPGTIYNEQFF. The CDR3 DNA sequence: TGTGCCAGCAGCGGAATCCCCGGGACAATCTACAATGAGCAGTTCTTC.

This clone was observed a single time. The V and J genes are TRBV6-5 and TRBJ1-2; 7 bases map to TRBD1. CDR1 is MNHEY, CDR2 SVGAGI, per germline. The junction had 10 bases not matched to a gene; V was cut back by 2 bases and J by 4 bases. The CDR3 sequence is 16 residues long. CDR3 region: CASSYTTGAQGYGYTF. The CDR3 DNA reads TGTGCCAGCAGTTACACAACAGGGGCCCAGGGCTATGGCTACACCTTC.

The chain couples TRBV25-1 to TRBJ1-3; no clear D gene. CDR3 length equals 17 residues. Germline CDR1 is MGHDK and CDR2 is SYGVNS. Trimming cost V 8 bases and J 1 base, with 21 bases left between them. CDR3 DNA: TGTGCCAGCGGAGGGAGAGGAGGTCGTTCATCTGGAAACACCATATATTTT. It yields the protein CASGGRGGRSSGNTIYF.

On this clone: The sample has other DNA sequences that encode this CDR3 too. V and J are TRBV28 and TRBJ1-1; D might be TRBD1 (5 bases). Germline-derived CDR1 and CDR2 are MDHEN and SYDVKM. V was pared by 1 base and J by 5 bases, with 11 bases between. The CDR3 extends over 14 amino acids. The CDR3 region has the DNA TGTGCCAGCAGTTTATCAGGGAGGGGTACTGAAGCTTTCTTT. It translates to CASSLSGRGTEAFF.

In the case of this clone: The junction departs from the called germline gene at one end, perhaps through a read error. V is TRBV29-1 and J is TRBJ2-7; D may be TRBD1 (5 bases). The CDR3 spans 15 residues. Per the germline V gene, CDR1 is SQVTM and CDR2 is ANQGSEA. CDR3 sequence reads: CSVKAGQLFSHEQYF. The DNA of the CDR3 is TGCAGCGTCAAAGCCGGACAACTGTTCTCCCACGAGCAGTACTTC.

V usage is TRBV27 and J usage is TRBJ1-3; D remains ambiguous. This CDR3 has 13 residues. The V end was cut by 8 bases, the J end by 0 bases, with 8 bases between. Per the germline V gene, CDR1 is MNHEY and CDR2 is SMNVEV (reference sequence). CDR3 protein: CASATVSGNTIYF. The CDR3 coding sequence is TGTGCCAGCGCAACAGTCTCTGGAAACACCATATATTTT.

V gene TRBV3-1 (or the pseudogene TRBV3-2) combines with J gene TRBJ1-2; TRBD1 agrees at 7 bases. The CDR3 is 14 amino acids. V shed 6 bases and J 2 bases; nucleotides not matched to a gene: 6. The germline V gene has CDR1 LGHDT and CDR2 YNNKEL (reference sequence). DNA of the CDR3: TGTGCCAGCAGGACCAGGGGGAACAACTATGGCTACACCTTC. Its protein is CASRTRGNNYGYTF.

This rearrangement joins TRBV7-9 to TRBJ1-1; D uncertain. CDR1 is SEHNR, CDR2 FQNEAQ, per germline (reference sequence). The CDR3 runs 14 residues. Between the trimmed V and J ends, which lost 2 bases and 1 base, there was a span of 8 bases. CDR3 sequence: CASSLWSRNTEAFF. The CDR3 nucleotides read TGTGCCAGCAGCTTATGGTCGCGGAACACTGAAGCTTTCTTT.

This sequence joins TRBV5-6 and TRBJ2-5; TRBD1 might be the D (5 bases). This CDR3 has 14 residues. Germline loops: CDR1 SGHDT, CDR2 YYEEEE. V lost 0 bases, J lost 5 bases, and 11 bases lay in between. CDR3 nucleotides: TGTGCCAGCAGCTTGGATGTAGCAGGGGAGACCCAGTACTTC. Translating it yields CASSLDVAGETQYF.

On this clone: The sample has other DNA sequences that encode this CDR3 too. The chain has TRBV5-6 and TRBJ2-7, with a possible D match to TRBD1 (6 bases). V was trimmed by 4 bases and J by 3 bases, leaving 11 bases between them. CDR3 length: 13 amino acids. CDR1 SGHDT and CDR2 YYEEEE come from the germline V gene. The CDR3 region is CASSLGQSYEQYF. Here the CDR3 DNA reads TGTGCCAGCAGCCTCGGACAGAGCTACGAGCAGTACTTC.

The chain has TRBV5-1 and TRBJ1-1; D is possibly TRBD1 (6 bases). CDR1 SGHRS and CDR2 YFSETQ come from the germline V gene. Trimming took off 3 bases at V and 1 base at J, with 16 bases between the two ends. The length of the CDR3 is 16 residues. Written as DNA, the CDR3 is TGCGCCAGCAGCTACGGAAGTGGGACACCGAACACTGAAGCTTTCTTT. It encodes CASSYGSGTPNTEAFF.

This clone was seen a few times. The J gene is TRBJ2-1, the V gene TRBV5-1, with TRBD2 identical over 11 bases. Per the germline V gene, CDR1 is SGHRS and CDR2 is YFSETQ. The CDR3 length is 16 residues. V lost 0 bases and J lost 4; bases outside the gene matches: 3. The CDR3 DNA follows: TGCGCCAGCAGCTTGGCCGGACTAGCGGGTTACAATGAGCAGTTCTTC. This sequence encodes CASSLAGLAGYNEQFF.